This T cell receptor beta chain stems from a study of identical twins. This CDR3 spans 14 amino acids. The germline V gene has CDR1 MGHRA and CDR2 YSYEKL. This clonotype came up a few times. The junction does not match germline at one end; this may be a read error. TCRdb passed the 5' RACE reads through MiXCR, listing each CDR3 protein once. The sample has 400,000 to 500,000 distinct CDR3 sequences; around a sixth are singletons. All donors comprised healthy Caucasians. This chain connects TRBV4-1 to TRBJ1-2; maybe TRBD1 (5 bases). Sequenced: naive T cells sorted from blood. The origin of this receptor is a man aged 50 or older in good health. The CDR3 loop reads CASSPGGGIYGYTF. CDR3 sequence (DNA): TGCGCCAGCAGCCCGGGGGGAGGGATCTATGGCTATACCTTC.